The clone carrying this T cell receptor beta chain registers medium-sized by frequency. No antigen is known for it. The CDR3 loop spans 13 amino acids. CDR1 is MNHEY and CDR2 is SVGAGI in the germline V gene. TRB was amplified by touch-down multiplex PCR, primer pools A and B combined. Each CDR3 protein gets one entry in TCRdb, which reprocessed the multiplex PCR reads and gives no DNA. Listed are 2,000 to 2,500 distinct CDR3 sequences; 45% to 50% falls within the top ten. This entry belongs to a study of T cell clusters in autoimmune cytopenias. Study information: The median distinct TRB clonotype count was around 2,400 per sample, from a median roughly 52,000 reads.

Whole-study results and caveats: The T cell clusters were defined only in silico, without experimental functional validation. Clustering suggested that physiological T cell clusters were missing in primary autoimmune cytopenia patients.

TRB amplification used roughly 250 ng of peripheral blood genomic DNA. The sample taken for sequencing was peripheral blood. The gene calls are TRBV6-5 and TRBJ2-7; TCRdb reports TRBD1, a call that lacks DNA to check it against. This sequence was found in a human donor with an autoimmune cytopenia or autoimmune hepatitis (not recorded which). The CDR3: CASRPDRGHEQYF.